This is a list of T cell receptor beta chains from one sample in a study of regulatory T cells in long-lasting Graves disease. TCRdb re-analysed the multiplex PCR reads in MiXCR, keeping a single row per CDR3 protein. Of fewer than 350,000 distinct CDR3 sequences detected, 15% to 20% appear once; the ten largest clones hold about 40%. The sequences come from peripheral blood mononuclear cells (PBMCs), collected at new diagnosis, from a patient treated with antithyroid drugs. The receptor set was obtained from a female donor with Graves disease. CDR3s include the opening cysteine and the closing phenylalanine or tryptophan. Fields, in order: clone size, D gene, V gene, CDR3 length, J gene, CDR3 DNA, CDR3 protein. A D gene is named only where the DNA matches it firmly. Size is omitted from some rows. Given values are once, few, many or a class for expanded clones.

>.|TRBD2|TRBV28|15|TRBJ2-3
TGTGCCAGCAGAGCGTGGGGGGGGGGCACAGATACGCAGTATTTT
CASRAWGGGTDTQYF
>many|.|TRBV7-2|14|TRBJ2-2
TGTGCCAGCAGCTTAGATAGGGACACCGGGGAGCTGTTTTTT
CASSLDRDTGELFF
>many|.|TRBV11-2|14|TRBJ2-7
TGTGCCAGCAGCTTAACACGAGACTCCTACGAGCAGTACTTC
CASSLTRDSYEQYF
>many|.|TRBV6-1|16|TRBJ1-1
TGTGCCAGCAGTGAATGGGTCCGGGGGTGGGGTACTGAAGCTTTCTTT
CASSEWVRGWGTEAFF
>.|.|TRBV20-1|13|TRBJ2-4
TGCAGTAACTACGACGGCACCAAAAACATTCAGTACTTC
CSNYDGTKNIQYF
>many|TRBD2|TRBV12-3/TRBV12-4|22|TRBJ2-1
TGTGCCAGCACCAAGGGGACTAGCGGGAGGGCTTTGTCTCGGGTGCTAAGGAATGAGCAGTTCTTC
CASTKGTSGRALSRVLRNEQFF
>.|TRBD1|TRBV12-3/TRBV12-4|14|TRBJ1-1
TGTGCCAGCAGTTATAGACAGGGCTGGACTGAAGCTTTCTTT
CASSYRQGWTEAFF
>.|.|TRBV28|14|TRBJ2-5
TGTGCCAGCAGTTTATACCAACGGCTAGAGACCCAGTACTTC
CASSLYQRLETQYF
>few|TRBD2|TRBV20-1|15|TRBJ2-1
TGCAGTGCTTCCCGGGCTAGCGGGAGTAGGAATGAGCAGTTCTTC
CSASRASGSRNEQFF
>.|TRBD2|TRBV27|16|TRBJ2-1
TGTGCCAGCACAGGGACTAGTGTGTCATCCTACAATGAGCAGTTCTTC
CASTGTSVSSYNEQFF
>.|TRBD1|TRBV19|17|TRBJ1-1
TGTGCCAGTAGTATAGTCAGGGGACAGGTAACGAACACTGAAGCTTTCTTT
CASSIVRGQVTNTEAFF
>many|TRBD2|TRBV12-3/TRBV12-4|12|TRBJ2-7
TGTGCCAGCAGTTTGGCGGGAGGCGAGCAGTACTTC
CASSLAGGEQYF
>few|TRBD2|TRBV14|17|TRBJ2-1
TGTGCCAGCAGACTAAATAGCGGGACCTCTCAGTGGGGTGAGCAGTTCTTC
CASRLNSGTSQWGEQFF